These T cell receptor beta chains were read from a single sample in a study of CD8+CD57+ T cells in acquired aplastic anemia. TCRdb re-derived calls from the reads in MiXCR, one entry per CDR3 protein. Of 180,000 or so distinct CDR3 sequences listed, 45% to 55% are singletons. The sequenced material came from sorted CD4+, CD8+, or CD8+CD57+ T cells (not recorded which) from PBMCs. All receptors derive from a human donor with aplastic anemia. Both conserved end residues are part of each CDR3. D genes are given only for firm matches. A clone size is listed for some rows: how often the clone was seen (once, few, many), or a class if it is expanded.

v_call	clone_size	cdr3_length	j_call	d_call	cdr3_nt	cdr3_aa
TRBV27	once	15	TRBJ1-1	-	TGTGCCAGCAGCGAATCCGGCGGGGGCGTCACTGAAGCTTTCTTT	CASSESGGGVTEAFF
TRBV11-1	-	15	TRBJ2-3	-	TGTGCCAGCAGCTCGAGCGAGTCTTGGGCAGATACGCAGTATTTT	CASSSSESWADTQYF
TRBV11-2	-	13	TRBJ2-4	-	TGTGCCAGCAGCTTAGTCTACGGGGACATTCAGTACTTC	CASSLVYGDIQYF
TRBV19	-	15	TRBJ1-1	-	TGTGCCAGTAGTATAGCTGGTTCTACTGCGACTGAAGCTTTCTTT	CASSIAGSTATEAFF
TRBV7-8	many	13	TRBJ2-2	TRBD2	TGTGCCAGCAGCAAGCGGGGCACCGGGGAGCTGTTTTTT	CASSKRGTGELFF
TRBV11-2	many	15	TRBJ2-5	-	TGTGCCAGCAGCCTTATACTAGCAGATCAAGAGACCCAGTACTTC	CASSLILADQETQYF
TRBV5-1	many	14	TRBJ2-7	-	TGCGCCAGCAAGCCGCGGGACAGCGTTCGGGAGCAGTACTTC	CASKPRDSVREQYF
TRBV10-2	once	14	TRBJ1-2	TRBD1	TGCGCCATCAACCCCGACAGGGTATCAGAGGGCTACACCTTC	CAINPDRVSEGYTF
TRBV20-1	many	12	TRBJ2-5	-	TGCAGTGCTAGACAGTACCAAGAGACCCAGTACTTC	CSARQYQETQYF
TRBV2	-	13	TRBJ2-5	TRBD2	TGTGCCAGCATCGTACTAGCGGAAGAGACCCAGTACTTC	CASIVLAEETQYF
TRBV19	-	17	TRBJ2-7	TRBD2	TGTGCCAGTAGTATAGATGGGGCTAGCGGAGCCTCCTACGAGCAGTACTTC	CASSIDGASGASYEQYF
TRBV20-1	many	14	TRBJ2-5	TRBD1	TGCAGTGCTAGCCTGGGACAGCCGGGGGAGACCCAGTACTTC	CSASLGQPGETQYF
TRBV20-1	-	13	TRBJ2-7	TRBD2	TGCAGTGCTAGATGGGGGGGAGACTACGAGCAGTACTTC	CSARWGGDYEQYF
TRBV5-1	-	17	TRBJ2-5	-	TGCGCCAGCAGCGCCGGGGAGTCGGGGCTAAAGATAGAGACCCAGTACTTC	CASSAGESGLKIETQYF
TRBV20-1	many	15	TRBJ1-5	-	TGCAGTGCCCGGCGGGCCACCGGGGGCAATCAGCCCCAGCATTTT	CSARRATGGNQPQHF
TRBV5-1	many	17	TRBJ1-6	-	TGCGCCAGCAGCTTGGAAGGACAAGCGATGTATAATTCACCCCTCCACTTT	CASSLEGQAMYNSPLHF
TRBV2	many	15	TRBJ1-1	-	TGTGCCAGCAGCGAACAACCTAGGAGGAACACTGAAGCTTTCTTT	CASSEQPRRNTEAFF
TRBV6-6	few	14	TRBJ2-1	TRBD2	TGTGCCAGCAGTTACAGCGGGGCCTACAATGAGCAGTTCTTC	CASSYSGAYNEQFF
TRBV7-2	many	15	TRBJ1-2	TRBD1	TGTGCCAGCACCAGAGGCCCGGACAGGGGCTATGGCTACACCTTC	CASTRGPDRGYGYTF
TRBV7-6	-	15	TRBJ2-7	-	TGTGCCAGCAGCCTCAAAGGGGGAGGAGGATACGAGCAGTACTTC	CASSLKGGGGYEQYF
TRBV6-2/TRBV6-3	-	14	TRBJ1-1	-	TGTGCCAGCAGTTACTCGAATCAGTTCACTGAAGCTTTCTTT	CASSYSNQFTEAFF
TRBV28	-	14	TRBJ1-2	TRBD1	TGTGCCAGCAGCCCGGGACAGGCTAACTATGGCTACACCTTC	CASSPGQANYGYTF
TRBV20-1	once	13	TRBJ2-7	-	TGCAGTGCCGCTTCGCGCAGCTCCTACGAGCAGTACTTC	CSAASRSSYEQYF
TRBV19	-	15	TRBJ2-1	TRBD2	TGTGCCAGTAGTAACGGACTAGCGGGAGGCAATGAGCAGTTCTTC	CASSNGLAGGNEQFF
TRBV19	-	14	TRBJ2-5	-	TGTGCCAGCAATGGGGGCGGGAGTTTTGAGACCCAGTACTTC	CASNGGGSFETQYF
TRBV20-1	many	15	TRBJ2-2	-	TGCAGTGCCTCAGTTGGGGCCTCATGGGCCGGGGAGCTGTTTTTT	CSASVGASWAGELFF
TRBV29-1	once	12	TRBJ1-1	-	TGCAGCGTTCTACAGGGGAACACTGAAGCTTTCTTT	CSVLQGNTEAFF
TRBV10-2	few	16	TRBJ2-3	-	TGCGCCAGCAGTGAGTCGCTAGCGACCAGCACAGATACGCAGTATTTT	CASSESLATSTDTQYF
TRBV20-1	many	14	TRBJ2-7	-	TGCAGTGCTAGTTCCAGGGGACGGACCTACGAGCAGTACTTC	CSASSRGRTYEQYF
TRBV10-3	many	13	TRBJ1-3	-	TGTGCCATCTCGACGGCGAACGGAAACACCATATATTTT	CAISTANGNTIYF
TRBV5-4	many	16	TRBJ2-1	TRBD2	TGTGCCAGCAGCTTGGCCATGACTAGCGGGGGCAATGAGCAGTTCTTC	CASSLAMTSGGNEQFF
TRBV19	many	14	TRBJ2-5	-	TGTGCCAGTAGTATTAGCTGGCAAGGGGAGACCCAGTACTTC	CASSISWQGETQYF
TRBV5-1	many	15	TRBJ1-6	-	TGCGCCAGCAGCTTGGCGGGGGGCTCGAATTCACCCCTCCACTTT	CASSLAGGSNSPLHF
TRBV6-1	many	12	TRBJ1-5	-	TGTGCCAGCAGTACAGGGAACCAGCCCCAGCATTTT	CASSTGNQPQHF
TRBV7-8	-	16	TRBJ2-3	TRBD1	TGTGCCAGCAGCCCCCTAGGGACAGTGGCCCCAGATTCGCAGTATTTT	CASSPLGTVAPDSQYF
TRBV7-9	many	11	TRBJ2-1	-	TGTGCCAGCAGCCACAATGGGGAGCAGTTCTTC	CASSHNGEQFF
TRBV3-1	many	12	TRBJ1-1	TRBD1	TGTGCCAGCAGCCAAAGGACAGGGGGAGCTTTCTTT	CASSQRTGGAFF
TRBV5-5	many	16	TRBJ1-3	TRBD1	TGTGCCAGCAGCGGAAATACAGGGGGCTCTGGAAACACCATATATTTT	CASSGNTGGSGNTIYF
TRBV2	few	11	TRBJ2-1	-	TGTGCCAGCAACGTTCACCCTGAGCAGTTCTTC	CASNVHPEQFF
TRBV7-3	many	15	TRBJ2-7	TRBD1	TGTGCCAGCAGCTTAGGACAGGGTGGAACCTACGAGCAGTACTTC	CASSLGQGGTYEQYF
TRBV7-2	-	12	TRBJ2-5	-	TGTGCCAGCAGCCGATTCCAAGAGACCCAGTACTTC	CASSRFQETQYF
TRBV25-1	-	15	TRBJ2-7	-	TGTTCCAGCGACTCCGATCAACACACGACCTACGAGCAGTACTTC	CSSDSDQHTTYEQYF
TRBV11-2	many	16	TRBJ1-5	TRBD1	TGTGCCAGCAGCTTACAAGGGACAGGCAGCAATCAGCCCCAGCATTTT	CASSLQGTGSNQPQHF
TRBV19	-	15	TRBJ1-2	-	TGTGCCAGTAGTACCAAAACAGGGATTAACTATGGCTACACCTTC	CASSTKTGINYGYTF
TRBV2	few	20	TRBJ1-3	TRBD1	TGTGCCAGCAGTGCCCCCGGGACAGGGGTTAAGTTCGTTCCCAGGGACACCATATATTTT	CASSAPGTGVKFVPRDTIYF
TRBV5-1	once	15	TRBJ2-7	TRBD1	TGCGCCAGCAGCTTACCGGGACAGGGGGCCTACGAGCAGTACTTC	CASSLPGQGAYEQYF
TRBV11-1	-	18	TRBJ2-3	-	TGTGCCAGCAGCCTCACGCCCCTTGGACTCTCTCTTAGGGATACGCAGTATTTT	CASSLTPLGLSLRDTQYF
TRBV20-1	many	12	TRBJ2-2	-	TGCAGTGCAAGACAGAACACCGGGGAGCTGTTTTTT	CSARQNTGELFF
TRBV10-3	few	13	TRBJ1-6	-	TGTGCCAGTACAGGGATAACGGATTCACCCCTCCACTTT	CASTGITDSPLHF
TRBV7-9	-	15	TRBJ2-7	TRBD1	TGTGCCAGCAGCTTAGTGGGACAGGGCATAGGAGAGCAGTACTTC	CASSLVGQGIGEQYF
TRBV20-1	-	13	TRBJ1-2	TRBD1	TGCAGTGTCCCGGGACAGGGTAGGTATGGCTACACCTTC	CSVPGQGRYGYTF
TRBV19	many	13	TRBJ1-2	-	TGTGCCAGTAGTAGGACATTAAACGGGGGCTACACCTTC	CASSRTLNGGYTF
TRBV10-2	-	14	TRBJ1-5	-	TGCGCCAGCAGGGAAACAGGGAGAAAACAGCCCCAGCATTTT	CASRETGRKQPQHF
TRBV12-3/TRBV12-4	-	13	TRBJ2-2	-	TGTGCCAGCGAGCTAGAGAACACCGGGGAGCTGTTTTTT	CASELENTGELFF
TRBV10-3	-	15	TRBJ2-1	-	TGTGCCATCAGTGAGTCGTTAGCCTTGGGGAATGAGCAGTTCTTC	CAISESLALGNEQFF
TRBV20-1	many	13	TRBJ1-1	-	TGCAGTGCCATCAGGGGCCCGAACACTGAAGCTTTCTTT	CSAIRGPNTEAFF